The sequence of this TCR beta chain was determined in a study of shared clonotypes between healthy human individuals (TCRdb year 2020). At the level of the whole study: A couple of women and a few men aged 18 to 49 years were included in the cohort. For each donor, CD4 naive and CD4 memory were each given three plates, CD8 naive was given two plates, and CD8 memory was given one plate. To estimate repertoire size and how much clonotype sharing occurs between individuals, the study deeply sequenced the blood TCR repertoires of several healthy adults. Libraries were prepared and TCR repertoires were sequenced by different laboratories using diverse techniques, in order to increase sequencing depth and limit assay-specific biases. Per donor, leukapheresis produced somewhere between about 0.94 and 9.5 billion PBMCs.

The CDR3 spans 14 residues, from the cysteine through the phenylalanine. Only the CDR3 region is kept as DNA, spanning 42 bases read in frame from base 1. Reading the germline V gene gives CDR1 WSHSY and CDR2 SAAADI. Trimming takes 2 bases from V and 6 bases from J, and the germline ends sit 10 bases apart. Healthy HIV-negative adults with no recently reported acute infections or vaccinations were included as donors. All donors were Caucasian adults living in Nashville, Tennessee, USA. Magnetic negative selection was used to enrich CD4+ T cells, after which naive cells were positively selected on CD45RA and the negative fraction became the memory subset. Blood was obtained by leukapheresis, after which PBMCs were separated by Ficoll-Histopaque density gradient centrifugation and cryopreserved in liquid nitrogen vapor phase. Analytical flow cytometry was used to check the purity and quantity of each magnetically sorted T cell population. Genomic DNA was isolated from each sorted fraction and quantified by UV absorbance on a Nanodrop 2000c.

Using the deep immunoSEQ assay, TCR CDR3 regions were amplified from genomic DNA by multiplex PCR. Genomic DNA extracted from each cell subset was distributed evenly over all wells of several immunoSEQ 96-well plates, and each plate served as one replicate. Each replicate PCR for sorted subsets received around 200 ng genomic DNA, equal to roughly 29,000 T cell genomes. Purified libraries were measured with a Qubit 3.0 fluorometer, size-checked on a Bioanalyzer 2100, and measured again with the KAPA Library Quantification kit. Each immunoSEQ 96-well plate was sequenced on its own single-read 150-cycle Illumina NextSeq 550 flow cell. Turning to the authors' computational methods: The immunoSEQ output contained only junctional sequences without quality scores, so filtering could not match that applied to full-length reads. Sequences were annotated with PyIR, a Python wrapper for IgBLAST v1.9, using IMGT germline references to assign V/J genes and CDR3. Any read was removed if the V/J assignment was weak (E-value above 1e-6), the CDR3 was missing, or the read contained stop codons, out-of-frame junctions, or ambiguous translated residues. A V3J clonotype was defined by an identical inferred V gene, J gene, and CDR3 amino acid sequence. Percentage overlap between repertoires was computed as shared unique clonotypes divided by the size of the smaller repertoire. Repertoire richness was assessed with RTK rarefaction, the Chao1 estimator, and Recon v2.1 estimates of unobserved clonotypes. For all TCRbeta clonotypes obtained by the gDNA method from a few donors, generation probabilities were computed with OLGA. The clones in this table, taken by TCRdb from immuneACCESS, are in-frame only. Not every clone is retained; where verified, under half of the shortfall comes from an unresolved V gene, and the cause of the rest is unknown. V, J and clone size reflect that table, while D and trimming were determined from the DNA. The sample table shows 1.4 million to 1.5 million clones, and over 95% are seen once. The ten largest clonotypes hold approximately 1.1% of the sample.

General findings and caveats noted by the study authors: Incomplete sequencing was indicated by rarefaction of sorted-subset datasets, despite the large sequencing depth. The small number of donors limited the genetic and exposure-history diversity represented. Pairwise subsampling indicated that sequencing depth was expected to affect the degree of clonotype sharing among donors. Compared with non-shared clonotypes, clonotypes shared by all four sorted-subset donors had higher generation probabilities. Sampling was limited to blood, and TCR repertoires in tissue likely differ from TCR repertoires in blood. Sharing across a few donors was observed for 4.5% to 6.5% of naive CD4, less than 4% of naive CD8, over 2% of memory CD4, and around 0.4% of memory CD8 clonotypes. Estimated clonotype richness was generally larger for naive than for memory subsets.

A word on this clone: This receptor's antigen is unknown. Base quality data are lacking; no much larger clone is found one base away.

The specimen was naive CD4+ T cells sorted from blood. The intended sense of this specimen's cell subset or site label: CD45RA+ positively selected. This sequence was found in a man aged 30 to 45 in good health. The chain links TRBV10-2 with TRBJ2-2, with no reliable assignment of the D segment. The CDR3: CASSELGGAGELFF. The nucleotide sequence is given as TGCGCCAGCAGTGAGCTGGGTGGCGCCGGGGAGCTGTTTTTT.